This T cell receptor beta chain was observed in a study of T cell responses to AZD1222 COVID-19 vaccine. Study-level background: Pooling covered second doses at about 4 or about 12 weeks.

The CDR3 is 23 amino acids. Germline loops: CDR1 SGDLS, CDR2 YYNGEE. After removal of 1 base from V and 2 bases from J, the junction contained 23 bases not matched to a gene. Only in-frame clones appear in the TCRdb table, and some are missing; sequencing was by immunoSEQ multiplex PCR. This repertoire shows approximately 190,000 clones, approximately 91% found once; its top ten account for nearly 1%. This receptor was obtained from an adult in good health. The chain carries TRBV9 and TRBJ2-1, with 11 bases identical to TRBD1. The input for sequencing was peripheral blood, taken on day 0 of AZD1222 vaccination. The chain's CDR3 is CASSVPGQGDSTGKAGAYNEQFF. In nucleotides, the CDR3 is TGTGCCAGCAGCGTACCGGGACAGGGGGACTCAACCGGGAAAGCGGGAGCCTACAATGAGCAGTTCTTC.